These T cell receptor beta chains were read from a single sample in a study of blood T cell repertoires in COVID-19. Here immunoSEQ multiplex PCR was the method, and the copy in TCRdb shows in-frame clones only, minus some. The table lists around 50,000 clones, about 82% of them singletons, with about 15% in the top ten. Specimen: peripheral blood. The source of these receptors is a human donor in a cohort sampled during active COVID-19. Both conserved end residues are part of each CDR3. Size tells how often a clone was seen (once, few, many) or the class of an expanded clone, and some rows leave it out.

j_gene: TRBJ1-5; abundance: .; v_gene: TRBV20-1; CDR3aa: CSASSPGARSNQPQHF
j_gene: TRBJ2-3; abundance: .; v_gene: TRBV5-1; CDR3aa: CASSGATGTSGTPGDTQYF
j_gene: TRBJ1-1; abundance: .; v_gene: TRBV2; CDR3aa: CASKRDPNTEAFF
j_gene: TRBJ1-2; abundance: .; v_gene: TRBV5-8; CDR3aa: CARDLGGAKYGYTF
j_gene: TRBJ2-5; abundance: once; v_gene: TRBV10-3; CDR3aa: CAIREGGTGKETQYF
j_gene: TRBJ2-6; abundance: .; v_gene: TRBV27; CDR3aa: CASSLLQGATGANVLTF
j_gene: TRBJ2-5; abundance: .; v_gene: TRBV5-1; CDR3aa: CATSPQAFYQETQYF
j_gene: TRBJ2-7; abundance: .; v_gene: TRBV7-8; CDR3aa: CASRGTSGRYEQYF
j_gene: TRBJ2-7; abundance: .; v_gene: TRBV7-2; CDR3aa: CASSWDRYEQYF
j_gene: TRBJ1-1; abundance: once; v_gene: TRBV6-5; CDR3aa: CASRFLQGFTEAFF
j_gene: TRBJ2-2; abundance: .; v_gene: TRBV18; CDR3aa: CASSTYREKNTGELFF
j_gene: TRBJ1-1; abundance: .; v_gene: TRBV6-5; CDR3aa: CASRGRAEAFF